This TCR beta chain was captured in a study of beta chain features in type 1 diabetes. Study background: Healthy donors and patients had similar age, gender and cell yields. Study-level findings and limits: VDJ junctions sequenced from type 1 diabetes patients showed fewer insertions and more deletions. The naive, central memory and Treg TCRB repertoires showed an apparent similarity that was greater among patients than among healthy donors. All four CD4+ subsets from Type 1 diabetes patients carried moderately but significantly shorter TCRB CDR3s.

Isolation of CD4+ naive, central memory, regulatory and stem cell-like memory cells was achieved by sorting via CD45RO/CCR7/CD25/CD127/CD95/CD27. Of the isolated RNA, all was reverse transcribed, and so the sequenced material was expressed TCRB transcripts. Here immunoSEQ multiplex PCR was the method, and the copy in TCRdb shows in-frame clones only, minus some. Here the sample spans about 650,000 clones, approximately 13% being singletons. This clone was seen only once. What it binds is not known. The germline V gene has CDR1 MNHEY and CDR2 SMNVEV (reference sequence). The V gene lost 1 base and the J gene lost 5 bases, with 13 bases spanning the gap. CDR3 length equals 15 residues.

The chain uses TRBV27 and TRBJ2-3; D may be TRBD1 (6 bases). The source is a man aged 25 to 40 with type 1 diabetes. Input material: naive CD4+ T cells from blood. The CDR3 sequence is CASSLWGTLRDTQYF. CDR3 DNA: TGTGCCAGCAGTTTATGGGGGACACTCCGAGATACGCAGTATTTT.